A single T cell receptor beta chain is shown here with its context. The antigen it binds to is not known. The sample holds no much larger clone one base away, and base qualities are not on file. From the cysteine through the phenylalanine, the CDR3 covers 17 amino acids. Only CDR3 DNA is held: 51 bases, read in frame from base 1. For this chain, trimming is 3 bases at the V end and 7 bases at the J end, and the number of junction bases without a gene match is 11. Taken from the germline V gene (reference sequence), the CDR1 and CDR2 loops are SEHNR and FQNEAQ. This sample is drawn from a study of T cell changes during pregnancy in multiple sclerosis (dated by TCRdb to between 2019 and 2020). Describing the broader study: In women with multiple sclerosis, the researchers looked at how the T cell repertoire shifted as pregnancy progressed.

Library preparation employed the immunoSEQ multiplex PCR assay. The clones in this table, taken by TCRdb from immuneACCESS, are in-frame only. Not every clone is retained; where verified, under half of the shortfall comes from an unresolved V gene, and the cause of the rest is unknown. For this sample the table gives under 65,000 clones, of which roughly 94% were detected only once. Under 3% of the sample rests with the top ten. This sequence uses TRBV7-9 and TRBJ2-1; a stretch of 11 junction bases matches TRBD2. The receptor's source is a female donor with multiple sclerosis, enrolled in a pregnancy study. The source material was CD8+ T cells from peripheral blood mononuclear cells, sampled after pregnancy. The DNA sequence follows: TGTGCCAGCAGCTTGTCACCACTAGCGGGAGAGGGGAATGAGCAGTTCTTC. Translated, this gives CASSLSPLAGEGNEQFF.